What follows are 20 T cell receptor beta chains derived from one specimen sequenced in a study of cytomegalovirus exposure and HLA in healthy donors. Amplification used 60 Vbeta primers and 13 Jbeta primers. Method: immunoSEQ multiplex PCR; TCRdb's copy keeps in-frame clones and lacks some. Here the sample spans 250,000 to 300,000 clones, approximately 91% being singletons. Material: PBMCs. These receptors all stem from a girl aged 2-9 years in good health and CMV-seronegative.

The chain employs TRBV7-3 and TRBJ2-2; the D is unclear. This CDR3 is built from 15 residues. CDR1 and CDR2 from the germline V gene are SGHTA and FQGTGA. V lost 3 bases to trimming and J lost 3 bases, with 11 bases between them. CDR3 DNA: TGTGCCAGCAGCTTTTTTAGCCGGGACACCGGGGAGCTGTTTTTT. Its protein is CASSFFSRDTGELFF.

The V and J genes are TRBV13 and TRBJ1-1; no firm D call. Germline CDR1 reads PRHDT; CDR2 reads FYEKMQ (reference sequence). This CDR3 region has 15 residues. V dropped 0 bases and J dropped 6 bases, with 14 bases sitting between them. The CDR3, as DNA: TGTGCCAGCAGCTTAGGGTTCGGCCCTCAGGCTGAAGCTTTCTTT. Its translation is CASSLGFGPQAEAFF.

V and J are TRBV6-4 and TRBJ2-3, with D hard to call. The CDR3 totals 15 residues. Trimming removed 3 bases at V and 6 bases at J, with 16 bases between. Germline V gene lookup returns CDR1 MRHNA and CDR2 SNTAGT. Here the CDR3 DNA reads TGTGCCAGCAGTGATCGTCCGTACAGCCTTGATACGCAGTATTTT. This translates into CASSDRPYSLDTQYF.

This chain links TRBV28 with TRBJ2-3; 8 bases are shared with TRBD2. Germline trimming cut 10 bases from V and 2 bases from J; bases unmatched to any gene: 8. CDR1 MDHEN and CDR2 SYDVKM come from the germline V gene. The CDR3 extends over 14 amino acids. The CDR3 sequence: CATKERGNTDTQYF. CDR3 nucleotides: TGTGCCACCAAAGAGCGGGGGAACACAGATACGCAGTATTTT. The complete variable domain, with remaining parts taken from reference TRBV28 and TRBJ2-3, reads DVKVTQSSRYLVKRTGEKVFLECVQDMDHENMFWYRQDPGLGLRLIYFSYDVKMKEKGDIPEGYSVSREKKERFSLILESASTNQTSMYLCATKERGNTDTQYFGPGTRLTVL.

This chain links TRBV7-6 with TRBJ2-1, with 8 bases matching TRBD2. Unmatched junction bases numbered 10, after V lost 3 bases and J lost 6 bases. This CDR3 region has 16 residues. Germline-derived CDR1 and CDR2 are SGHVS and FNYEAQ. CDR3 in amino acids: CASSFGGGTRSNEQFF. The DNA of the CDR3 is TGTGCCAGCAGCTTCGGGGGAGGGACTAGAAGCAATGAGCAGTTCTTC.

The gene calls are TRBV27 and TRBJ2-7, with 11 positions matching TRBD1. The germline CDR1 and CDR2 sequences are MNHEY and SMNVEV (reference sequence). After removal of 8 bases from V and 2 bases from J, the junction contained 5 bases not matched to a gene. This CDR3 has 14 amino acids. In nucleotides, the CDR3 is TGTGCCAGCGGACGGGACAGGGGGGCCTACGAGCAGTACTTC. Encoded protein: CASGRDRGAYEQYF.

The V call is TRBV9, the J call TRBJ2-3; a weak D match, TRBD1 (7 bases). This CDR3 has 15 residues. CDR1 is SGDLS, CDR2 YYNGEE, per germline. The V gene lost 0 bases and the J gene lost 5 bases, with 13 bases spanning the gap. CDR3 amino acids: CASSVGRGLGDTQYF. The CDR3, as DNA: TGTGCCAGCAGCGTAGGGAGGGGGCTGGGAGATACGCAGTATTTT.

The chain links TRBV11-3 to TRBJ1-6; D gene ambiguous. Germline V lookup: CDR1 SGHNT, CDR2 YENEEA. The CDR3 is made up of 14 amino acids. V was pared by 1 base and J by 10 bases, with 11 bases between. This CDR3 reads CASSLGGSNSPLHF. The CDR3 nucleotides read TGTGCCAGCAGCTTAGGAGGGTCGAACTCACCCCTCCACTTT.

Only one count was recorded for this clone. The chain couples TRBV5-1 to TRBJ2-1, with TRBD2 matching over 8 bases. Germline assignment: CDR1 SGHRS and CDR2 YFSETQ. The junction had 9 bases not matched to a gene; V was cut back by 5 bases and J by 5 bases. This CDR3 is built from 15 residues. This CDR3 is CASRTLAEYNNEQFF. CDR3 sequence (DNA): TGCGCCAGCAGAACACTAGCGGAGTACAACAATGAGCAGTTCTTC.

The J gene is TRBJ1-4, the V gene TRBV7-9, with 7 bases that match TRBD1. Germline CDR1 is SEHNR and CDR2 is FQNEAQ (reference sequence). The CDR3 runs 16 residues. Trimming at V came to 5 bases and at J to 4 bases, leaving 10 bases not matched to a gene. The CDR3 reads CASSHQSGTDNEKLFF. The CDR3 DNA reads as TGTGCCAGCAGCCATCAGTCCGGGACAGATAATGAAAAACTGTTTTTT. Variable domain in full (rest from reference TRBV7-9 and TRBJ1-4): DTGVSQNPRHKITKRGQNVTFRCDPISEHNRLYWYRQTLGQGPEFLTYFQNEAQLEKSRLLSDRFSAERPKGSFSTLEIQRTEQGDSAMYLCASSHQSGTDNEKLFFGSGTQLSVL.

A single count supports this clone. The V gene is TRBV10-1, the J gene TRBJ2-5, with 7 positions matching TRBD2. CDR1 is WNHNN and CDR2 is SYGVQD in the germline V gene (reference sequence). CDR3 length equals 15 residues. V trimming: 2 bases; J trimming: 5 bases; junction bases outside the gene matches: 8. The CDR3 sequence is CASSETLAVTETQYF. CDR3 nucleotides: TGCGCCAGCAGTGAGACCCTAGCGGTAACGGAGACCCAGTACTTC.

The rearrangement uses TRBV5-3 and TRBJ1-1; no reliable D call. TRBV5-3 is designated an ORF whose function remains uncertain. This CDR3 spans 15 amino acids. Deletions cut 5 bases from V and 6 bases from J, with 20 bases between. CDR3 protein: CARRPHRVFSPEAFF. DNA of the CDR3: TGTGCCAGAAGGCCTCATCGGGTATTCAGCCCTGAAGCTTTCTTT.

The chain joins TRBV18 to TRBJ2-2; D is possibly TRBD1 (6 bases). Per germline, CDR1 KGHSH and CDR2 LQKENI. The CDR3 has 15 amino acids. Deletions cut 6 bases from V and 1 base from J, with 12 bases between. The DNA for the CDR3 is TGTGCCAGCTCGCAAGGACAGAGGAACACCGGGGAGCTGTTTTTT. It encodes CASSQGQRNTGELFF.

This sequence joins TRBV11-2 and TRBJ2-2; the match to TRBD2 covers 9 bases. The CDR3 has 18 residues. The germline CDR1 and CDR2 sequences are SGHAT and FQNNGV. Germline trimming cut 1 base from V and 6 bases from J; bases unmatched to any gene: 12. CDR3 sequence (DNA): TGTGCCAGCAGCTTAGCCCCCTTAGTAGCGGGGGATGCCGGGGAGCTGTTTTTT. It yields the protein CASSLAPLVAGDAGELFF.

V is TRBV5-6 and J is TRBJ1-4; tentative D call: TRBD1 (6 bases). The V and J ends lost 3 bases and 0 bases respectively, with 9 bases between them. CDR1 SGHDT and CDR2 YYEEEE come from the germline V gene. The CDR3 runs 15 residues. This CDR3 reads CASSSTGPTNEKLFF. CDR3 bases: TGTGCCAGCAGCTCTACAGGGCCAACTAATGAAAAACTGTTTTTT.

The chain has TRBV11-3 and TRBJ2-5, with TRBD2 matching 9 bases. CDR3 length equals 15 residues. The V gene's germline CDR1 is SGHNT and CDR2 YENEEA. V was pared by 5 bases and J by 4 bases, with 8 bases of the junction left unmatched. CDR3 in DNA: TGTGCCAGCAGCCAATCCGCGGGAGGGTTAGAGACCCAGTACTTC. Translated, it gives CASSQSAGGLETQYF.

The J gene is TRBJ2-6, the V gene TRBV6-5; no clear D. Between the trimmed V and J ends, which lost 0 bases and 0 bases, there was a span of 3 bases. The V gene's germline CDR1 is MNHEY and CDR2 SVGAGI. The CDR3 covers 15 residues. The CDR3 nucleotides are TGTGCCAGCAGTTACTCGAGCTCTGGGGCCAACGTCCTGACTTTC. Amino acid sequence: CASSYSSSGANVLTF.

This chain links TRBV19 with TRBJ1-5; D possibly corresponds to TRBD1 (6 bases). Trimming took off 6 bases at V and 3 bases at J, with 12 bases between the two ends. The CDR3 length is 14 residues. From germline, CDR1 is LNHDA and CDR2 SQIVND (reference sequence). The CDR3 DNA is TGTGCCAGTAGGCTGACAGGTAACAATCAGCCCCAGCATTTT. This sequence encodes CASRLTGNNQPQHF.

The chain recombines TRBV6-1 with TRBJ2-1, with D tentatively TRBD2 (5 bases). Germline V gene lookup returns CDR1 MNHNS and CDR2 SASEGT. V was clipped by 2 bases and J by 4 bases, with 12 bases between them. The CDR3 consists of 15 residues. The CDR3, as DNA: TGTGCCAGCAGTGAAATCGGGGTGGCATACAATGAGCAGTTCTTC. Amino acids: CASSEIGVAYNEQFF.

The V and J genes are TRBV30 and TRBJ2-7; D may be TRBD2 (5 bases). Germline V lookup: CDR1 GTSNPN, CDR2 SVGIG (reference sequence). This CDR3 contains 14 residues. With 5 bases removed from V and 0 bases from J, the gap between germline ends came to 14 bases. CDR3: CAWDKLGSSYEQYF. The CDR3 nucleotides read TGTGCCTGGGACAAACTGGGGAGCTCCTACGAGCAGTACTTC.